This T cell receptor (beta chain) comes out of a study of T cell responses to AZD1222 COVID-19 vaccine (dated by TCRdb to about 2021). Regarding the complete study: A total of 233 trial participants underwent TCR sequencing, of whom some 210 received two doses of AZD1222 and around 25 received two doses of the MenACWY control vaccine. Trial participants were enrolled into age subgroups of 18-55, 56-69 and 70-plus years, which contained approximately 150, 28 and 58 TCR-sequenced participants, respectively.

In regard to this clone: Its binding antigen is unknown. Within one base of it there is no much larger clone, and no base qualities were kept.

From cysteine to phenylalanine, the CDR3 is 16 amino acids long. CDR3 DNA only is kept here, 48 bases in frame from base 1. CDR1 SGHTA and CDR2 FQGNSA are derived from the germline V gene. Deletion took 0 bases off V and 5 bases off J, with a span of 13 bases between the germline ends. What the study reported, not specific to this receptor: Participants were mostly white British, with more females than males. The authors suggested clonal diversity may have been underestimated. In the small 56-69-year group, the increase in depth fell short of significance, most likely because of low power. Conclusions about previously exposed vaccinees are limited, since just a handful of AZD1222 recipients were seropositive for SARS-CoV-2 at baseline. Epitopes outside the regions mutated in the B.1.351 and B.1.1.7 variants were reportedly recognized by nearly half of the unique spike-specific TCRs. After two AZD1222 doses, both the breadth and the depth of spike-specific TCRs were significantly higher than at day 0 and than in MenACWY recipients. Vaccine-associated CD4 TCRs spanned the whole spike protein, with dominant responses in regions 160-218 and 743-854. No day 14 peak-response samples were available, so repertoires were characterized only after the peak T cell response.

The CDR3 regions of human TCRbeta chains were analyzed by immunosequencing. The authors processed their data as follows. Repertoire TCRs were checked for matches against a reference library of SARS-CoV-2-specific TCRs that had been generated using the MIRA antigen-specificity platform. Breadth was defined as the fraction of unique TCRs that were SARS-CoV-2-associated. Depth was defined as the fraction of total T cells that were SARS-CoV-2-associated. Each spike-specific TCR was assigned to its reactive spike region and to a CD4 or CD8 class using the MIRA data. Log10-transformed breadth and depth values were compared by one-way ANOVA with Sidak's multiple comparisons tests. TCRdb's version of the immuneACCESS table is confined to in-frame rearrangements and falls short of the full clone set. An unresolved V gene accounts for under half of the shortfall where checked; the remainder is of unknown origin. The D gene and trimming were derived from the DNA, and the V and J assignments and clone size from that table. This sample gives about 120,000 clones in total; roughly 89% of them show up just once. The ten largest clones take up 2% to 2.5% of the sample.

The time point label, as the study defines it: about 28 days (+/-7) after the second vaccine dose. AZD1222 recipients with second doses at about 4 weeks or about 12 weeks were pooled, because spike-specific TCR depth and breadth did not differ between schedules. The vaccinee samples were drawn from two UK trials, COV001 and COV002, one of which was a single-blind randomized controlled phase 2/3 trial testing AZD1222 (ChAdOx1 nCoV-19) in healthy adults. For TCRbeta chain sequencing, PBMC samples from trial participants were taken at day 0 and at day 28 after the second dose. This receptor was taken from an adult who received the AZD1222 COVID-19 vaccine. The chain links TRBV7-2 with TRBJ2-2; TRBD2 is possibly the D segment (6 matching bases). The sequenced sample was peripheral blood, obtained 28 days after the second AZD1222 dose. Here is the DNA: TGTGCCAGCAGCTTAGCCCTCGGGGGATATACCGGGGAGCTGTTTTTT. The resulting protein is CASSLALGGYTGELFF.